The 6 T cell receptor beta chains below come from one sample, sequenced in a study of cytomegalovirus exposure and HLA in healthy donors (dated by TCRdb to about 2017). Preparation of the library involved the immunoSEQ multiplex PCR assay. A mixture of 60 forward primers for TCR Vbeta segments and 13 reverse primers for TCR Jbeta segments was used in the multiplex PCR. Not all clones reach the TCRdb copy of this immuneACCESS table, which keeps in-frame sequences only. Checked studies attribute under half of the gap to unresolved V genes and leave the rest unexplained. The sample yields over 100,000 clones; roughly 80% were counted once. The biggest ten clones account for roughly 8% of the sample. Sequenced: PBMCs. These receptors all come from a woman aged 50 to 60 in good health and CMV-seropositive.

J is TRBJ2-7 and V is TRBV5-6, with a tentative D call TRBD2 (7 bases). Germline V CDR1 and CDR2: SGHDT, YYEEEE. The V end lost 7 bases, the J end lost 6 bases, and 20 bases lay between the germline ends. The CDR3 totals 14 residues. CDR3 sequence: CASSRGAAYFEQYF. The CDR3 DNA follows: TGTGCCAGCTCCCGGGGGGCCGCGTACTTCGAGCAGTACTTC.

The chain uses TRBV19 and TRBJ1-3; D gene ambiguous. CDR3 length: 15 residues. From germline, CDR1 is LNHDA and CDR2 SQIVND (reference sequence). Trimming pared 3 bases from V and 0 bases from J, leaving 9 bases between. CDR3 bases: TGTGCCAGTAGTATTTCTCGTAGCTCTGGAAACACCATATATTTT. Amino acid sequence: CASSISRSSGNTIYF.

This chain joins TRBV12-5 and TRBJ2-1, with 10 bases aligning to TRBD2. CDR1 LGHNT and CDR2 FRNRAP come from the germline V gene. V dropped 5 bases and J dropped 0; count of bases not matched to a gene: 7. This CDR3 has 17 amino acids. The CDR3 bases are TGTGCTAGTGGTCCAAGTAGCGGGAGGTCCTCCTACAATGAGCAGTTCTTC. Amino acid sequence: CASGPSSGRSSYNEQFF.

The V call is TRBV7-9, the J call TRBJ2-5, with a possible D match to TRBD1 (6 bases). V was shortened by 2 bases and J by 2 bases, with 12 bases between the two germline ends. The CDR3 totals 15 residues. CDR1 is SEHNR and CDR2 is FQNEAQ in the germline V gene (reference sequence). CDR3 amino acids: CASSLRLGGQETQYF. The CDR3 nucleotides read TGTGCCAGCAGCTTAAGGTTAGGGGGACAAGAGACCCAGTACTTC. The complete variable domain, with remaining parts taken from reference TRBV7-9 and TRBJ2-5, reads DTGVSQNPRHKITKRGQNVTFRCDPISEHNRLYWYRQTLGQGPEFLTYFQNEAQLEKSRLLSDRFSAERPKGSFSTLEIQRTEQGDSAMYLCASSLRLGGQETQYFGPGTRLLVL.

This chain uses TRBV4-2 with TRBJ2-7; TRBD2 might be the D (6 bases). CDR1 LGHNA and CDR2 YNFKEQ come from the germline V gene. The CDR3 length is 14 residues. With 1 base removed from V and 0 bases from J, the gap between germline ends came to 7 bases. CDR3 DNA sequence: TGTGCCAGCAGCCAAGTTAGCGGCTCCTACGAGCAGTACTTC. It yields the protein CASSQVSGSYEQYF.

The chain uses TRBV6-5 and TRBJ2-5; TRBD1 is a possible D gene (8 bases). Germline CDR1 is MNHEY and CDR2 is SVGAGI. This CDR3 has 14 residues. V was trimmed by 6 bases and J by 3 bases, leaving 14 bases between them. The CDR3 coding sequence is TGTGCCAGCAGCCTACAGGGGGGGAAAGAGACCCAGTACTTC. It yields the protein CASSLQGGKETQYF.